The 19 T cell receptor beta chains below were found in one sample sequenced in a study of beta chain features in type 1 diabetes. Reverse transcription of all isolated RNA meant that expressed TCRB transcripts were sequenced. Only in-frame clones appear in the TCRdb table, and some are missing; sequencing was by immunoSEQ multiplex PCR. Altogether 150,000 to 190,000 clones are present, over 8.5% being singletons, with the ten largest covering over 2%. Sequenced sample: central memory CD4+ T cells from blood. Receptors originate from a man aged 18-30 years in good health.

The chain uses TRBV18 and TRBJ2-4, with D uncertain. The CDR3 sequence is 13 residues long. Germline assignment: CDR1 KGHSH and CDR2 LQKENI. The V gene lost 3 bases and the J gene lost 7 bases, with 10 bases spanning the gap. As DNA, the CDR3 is TGTGCCAGCTCACCGCCAAGTGGGAACATTCAGTACTTC. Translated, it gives CASSPPSGNIQYF.

CDR3 loop: CASSRGAEIYEQYF. In DNA form, the CDR3 reads TGTGCCAGCAGCCGTGGAGCAGAAATCTACGAGCAGTACTTC. The chain carries TRBV5-4 and TRBJ2-7; D is ambiguous. Germline loops: CDR1 SGHNT, CDR2 YYREEE (reference sequence). The germline V and J ends were trimmed by 4 bases and 3 bases, with 14 bases remaining between them. This CDR3 contains 14 residues.

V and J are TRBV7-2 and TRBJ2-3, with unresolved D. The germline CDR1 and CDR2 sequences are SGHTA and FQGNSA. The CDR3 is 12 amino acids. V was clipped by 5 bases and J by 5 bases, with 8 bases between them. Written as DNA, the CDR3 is TGTGCCAGCAGCCACAACTTAGATACGCAGTATTTT. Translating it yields CASSHNLDTQYF.

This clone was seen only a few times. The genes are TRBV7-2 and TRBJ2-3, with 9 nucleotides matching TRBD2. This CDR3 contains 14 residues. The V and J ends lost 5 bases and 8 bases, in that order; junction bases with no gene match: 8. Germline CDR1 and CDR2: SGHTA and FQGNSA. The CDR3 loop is CASSTTSGLGTQYF. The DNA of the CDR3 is TGTGCCAGCAGCACCACTAGCGGGCTCGGTACGCAGTATTTT.

The CDR3 protein is CASSESVLVNTEAFF. CDR3 DNA: TGTGCCAGCAGTGAAAGTGTCTTGGTAAACACTGAAGCTTTCTTT. The chain recombines TRBV25-1 with TRBJ1-1; D is uncertain. This CDR3 region has 15 residues. V lost 2 bases to trimming and J lost 2 bases, with 12 bases between them. Germline loops: CDR1 MGHDK, CDR2 SYGVNS.

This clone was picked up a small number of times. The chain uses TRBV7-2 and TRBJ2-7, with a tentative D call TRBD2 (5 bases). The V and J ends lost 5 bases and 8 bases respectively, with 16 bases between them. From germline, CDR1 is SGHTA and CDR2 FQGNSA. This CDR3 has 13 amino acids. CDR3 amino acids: CASSPPSGKQQYF. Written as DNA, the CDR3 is TGTGCCAGCAGCCCCCCCTCGGGAAAGCAGCAGTACTTC.

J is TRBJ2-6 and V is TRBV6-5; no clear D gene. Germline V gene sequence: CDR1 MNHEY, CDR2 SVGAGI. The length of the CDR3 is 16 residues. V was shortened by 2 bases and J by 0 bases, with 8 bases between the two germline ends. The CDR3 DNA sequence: TGTGCCAGCAGTTACAGACGGATCTCTGGGGCCAACGTCCTGACTTTC. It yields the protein CASSYRRISGANVLTF.

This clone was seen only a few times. The CDR3 DNA reads TGCAGTGCTACGGCGGACACTGAAGCTTTCTTT. Translated: CSATADTEAFF. This rearrangement joins TRBV20-1 to TRBJ1-1; D remains ambiguous. The germline V and J ends were trimmed by 4 bases and 3 bases, with 6 bases remaining between them. This CDR3 has 11 amino acids. Germline assignment: CDR1 DFQATT and CDR2 SNEGSKA (reference sequence).

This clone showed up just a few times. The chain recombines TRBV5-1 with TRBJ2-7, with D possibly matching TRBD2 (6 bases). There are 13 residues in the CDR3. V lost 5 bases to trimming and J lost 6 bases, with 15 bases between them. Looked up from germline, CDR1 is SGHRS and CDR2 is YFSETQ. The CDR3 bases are TGCGCCAGCAGGATACAGGACGGGAGCGAGCAGTACTTC. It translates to CASRIQDGSEQYF.

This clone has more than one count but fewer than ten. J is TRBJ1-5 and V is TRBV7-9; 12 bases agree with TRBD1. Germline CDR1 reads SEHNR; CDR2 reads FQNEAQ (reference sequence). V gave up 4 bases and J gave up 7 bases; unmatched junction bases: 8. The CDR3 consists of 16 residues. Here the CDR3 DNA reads TGTGCCAGCAGCTCTCCGGGACAGGGGGCCCTACAGCCCCAGCATTTT. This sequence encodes CASSSPGQGALQPQHF.

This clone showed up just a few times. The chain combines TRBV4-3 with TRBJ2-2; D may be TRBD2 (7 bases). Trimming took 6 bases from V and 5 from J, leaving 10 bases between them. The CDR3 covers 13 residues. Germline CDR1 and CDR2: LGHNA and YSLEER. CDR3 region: CASRGGRTGELFF. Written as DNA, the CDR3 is TGCGCCAGCAGGGGGGGGCGGACCGGGGAGCTGTTTTTT.

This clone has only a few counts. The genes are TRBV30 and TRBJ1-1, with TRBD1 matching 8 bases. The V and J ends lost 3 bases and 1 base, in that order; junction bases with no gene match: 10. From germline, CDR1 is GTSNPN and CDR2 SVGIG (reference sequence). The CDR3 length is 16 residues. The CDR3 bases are TGTGCCTGGAGATTAGGCGGTACAGGGGGGAACACTGAAGCTTTCTTT. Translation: CAWRLGGTGGNTEAFF.

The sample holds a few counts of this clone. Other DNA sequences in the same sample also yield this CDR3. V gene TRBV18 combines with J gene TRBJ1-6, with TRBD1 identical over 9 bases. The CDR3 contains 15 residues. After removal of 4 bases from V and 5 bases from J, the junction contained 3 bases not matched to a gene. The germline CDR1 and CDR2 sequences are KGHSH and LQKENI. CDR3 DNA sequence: TGTGCCAGCTCACACCGGGACAGGGATAATTCACCCCTCCACTTT. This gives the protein CASSHRDRDNSPLHF. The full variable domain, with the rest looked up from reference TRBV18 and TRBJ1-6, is NAGVMQNPRHLVRRRGQEARLRCSPMKGHSHVYWYRQLPEEGLKFMVYLQKENIIDESGMPKERFSAEFPKEGPSILRIQQVVRGDSAAYFCASSHRDRDNSPLHFGNGTRLTVT.

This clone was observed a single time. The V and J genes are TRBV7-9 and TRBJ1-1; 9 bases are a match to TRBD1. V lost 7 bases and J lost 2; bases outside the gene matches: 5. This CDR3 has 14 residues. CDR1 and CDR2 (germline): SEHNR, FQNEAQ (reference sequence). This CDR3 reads CASTRTGANTEAFF. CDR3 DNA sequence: TGTGCCAGCACCCGGACAGGGGCCAACACTGAAGCTTTCTTT. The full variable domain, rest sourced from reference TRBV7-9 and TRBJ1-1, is DTGVSQNPRHKITKRGQNVTFRCDPISEHNRLYWYRQTLGQGPEFLTYFQNEAQLEKSRLLSDRFSAERPKGSFSTLEIQRTEQGDSAMYLCASTRTGANTEAFFGQGTRLTVV.

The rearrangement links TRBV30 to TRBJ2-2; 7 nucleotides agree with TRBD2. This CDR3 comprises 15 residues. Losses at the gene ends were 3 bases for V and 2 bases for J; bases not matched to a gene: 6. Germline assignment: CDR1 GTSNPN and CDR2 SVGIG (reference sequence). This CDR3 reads CAWRVGRANTGELFF. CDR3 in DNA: TGTGCCTGGAGGGTAGGGAGGGCCAACACCGGGGAGCTGTTTTTT.

The CDR3 nucleotides are TGTGCCAGCAGCTTAGATCGCTTGAATGAGCAGTTCTTC. Protein product: CASSLDRLNEQFF. This sequence joins TRBV11-3 and TRBJ2-1; D remains ambiguous. With 0 bases removed from V and 7 bases from J, the gap between germline ends came to 7 bases. This CDR3 region has 13 residues. Per germline, CDR1 SGHNT and CDR2 YENEEA.

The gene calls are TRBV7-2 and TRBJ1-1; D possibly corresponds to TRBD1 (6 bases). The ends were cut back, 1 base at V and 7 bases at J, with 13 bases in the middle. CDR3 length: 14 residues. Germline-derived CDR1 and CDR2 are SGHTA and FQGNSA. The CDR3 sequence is CASSLDFGRGEAFF. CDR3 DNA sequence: TGTGCCAGCAGCTTAGATTTTGGCAGGGGTGAAGCTTTCTTT.

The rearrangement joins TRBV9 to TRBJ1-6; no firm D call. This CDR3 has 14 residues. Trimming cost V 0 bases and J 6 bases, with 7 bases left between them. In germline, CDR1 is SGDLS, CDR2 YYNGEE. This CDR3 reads CASSVGQFNSPLHF. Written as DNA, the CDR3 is TGTGCCAGCAGCGTAGGGCAGTTTAATTCACCCCTCCACTTT.

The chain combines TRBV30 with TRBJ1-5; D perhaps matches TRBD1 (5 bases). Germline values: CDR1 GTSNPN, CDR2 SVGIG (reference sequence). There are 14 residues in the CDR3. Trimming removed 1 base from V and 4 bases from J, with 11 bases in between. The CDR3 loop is CAWSGQGGNQPQHF. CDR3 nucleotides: TGTGCCTGGAGTGGCCAGGGAGGTAATCAGCCCCAGCATTTT.